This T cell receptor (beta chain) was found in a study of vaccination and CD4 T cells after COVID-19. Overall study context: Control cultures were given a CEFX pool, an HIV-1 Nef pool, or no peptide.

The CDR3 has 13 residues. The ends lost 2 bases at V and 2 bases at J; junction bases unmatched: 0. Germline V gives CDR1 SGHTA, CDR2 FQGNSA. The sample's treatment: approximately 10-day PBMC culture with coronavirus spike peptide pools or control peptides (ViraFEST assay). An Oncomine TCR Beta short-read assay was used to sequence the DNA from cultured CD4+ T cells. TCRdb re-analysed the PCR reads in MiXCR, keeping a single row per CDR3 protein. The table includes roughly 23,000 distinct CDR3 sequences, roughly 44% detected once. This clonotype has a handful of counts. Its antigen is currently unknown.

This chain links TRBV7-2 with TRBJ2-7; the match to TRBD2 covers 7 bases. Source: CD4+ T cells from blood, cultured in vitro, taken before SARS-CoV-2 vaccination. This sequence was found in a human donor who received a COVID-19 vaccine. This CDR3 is CASSLRGAYEQYF. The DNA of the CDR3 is TGTGCCAGCAGCTTACGGGGGGCCTACGAGCAGTACTTC. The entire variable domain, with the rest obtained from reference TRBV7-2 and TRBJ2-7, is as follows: GAGVSQSPSNKVTEKGKDVELRCDPISGHTALYWYRQSLGQGLEFLIYFQGNSAPDKSGLPSDRFSAERTGGSVSTLTIQRTQQEDSAVYLCASSLRGAYEQYFGPGTRLTVT.